A selection of T cell receptor beta chains follows, all from one sample in a study of control samples from healthy donors and cancer patients. Data came from immunoSEQ multiplex PCR; TCRdb stores just in-frame clones and leaves some out. The table includes 110,000 to 150,000 clones, roughly 94% detected once. Sequenced sample: PBMCs. These receptors were obtained from a man in his sixties with colorectal cancer. The CDR3 runs from the conserved cysteine through the conserved F or W. D genes are given only for firm matches. Clone sizes are given selectively: once, few, many, or a class where the clone is expanded.

TRBD1,TRBJ2-5,TRBV5-1,.,TGCGCCAGCAGGGCCGGGACAGCACAAGAGACCCAGTACTTC,CASRAGTAQETQYF
.,TRBJ1-1,TRBV30,few,TGTGCCTGGAGTGTTCAGGGGAACACTGAAGCTTTCTTT,CAWSVQGNTEAFF
TRBD2,TRBJ2-3,TRBV10-2,.,TGCGCCAGCAGGCTAGCGGGGGGCACAGATACGCAGTATTTT,CASRLAGGTDTQYF
.,TRBJ1-1,TRBV5-1,few,TGCGCCAGCACCCTTACAGGGAGTACTGAAGCTTTCTTT,CASTLTGSTEAFF
.,TRBJ1-1,TRBV7-6,.,TGTGCCAGCAGCTCCACGCCAGGTTACACTGAAGCTTTCTTT,CASSSTPGYTEAFF
.,TRBJ2-5,TRBV7-9,.,TGTGCCAGCAGCTTAACGGGTATCCAAGAGACCCAGTACTTC,CASSLTGIQETQYF
.,TRBJ2-5,TRBV3-1/TRBV3-2,.,TGTGCCAGCAGCGGACGCAGGGTCGGGGTGCAGACCCAGTACTTC,CASSGRRVGVQTQYF
TRBD1,TRBJ2-3,TRBV5-5,.,TGTGCCAGCACCGCCACCGGGACAGGGGCAGATACGCAGTATTTT,CASTATGTGADTQYF
.,TRBJ1-1,TRBV7-7,.,TGTGCCAGCAGCCCTTGGACAGAAGAGCGGACTGAAGCTTTCTTT,CASSPWTEERTEAFF
TRBD2,TRBJ2-3,TRBV6-2/TRBV6-3,.,TGTGCCAGCAGTAAAATGGGACTAGCGGGGGGGGATACGCAGTATTTT,CASSKMGLAGGDTQYF
TRBD2,TRBJ2-7,TRBV19,.,TGTGCCAGTAGCCTGGGACTAGCGGGGACCTACGAGCAGTACTTC,CASSLGLAGTYEQYF
.,TRBJ2-5,TRBV6-5,.,TGTGCCAGCACTCGCGTAGGCACCCCTCAAGAGACCCAGTACTTC,CASTRVGTPQETQYF
.,TRBJ2-2,TRBV5-1,.,TGCGCCAGCAGCTTATCACAGGGCAACACCGGGGAGCTGTTTTTT,CASSLSQGNTGELFF
.,TRBJ1-1,TRBV5-6,.,TGTGCCAGCAGCCCGCGGACAGCCTTCACTGAAGCTTTCTTT,CASSPRTAFTEAFF
TRBD1,TRBJ1-5,TRBV11-2,.,TGTGCCAGCAGCTTAGACCCGGACAGGGCCACGCCCCAGCATTTT,CASSLDPDRATPQHF
TRBD2,TRBJ2-3,TRBV19,.,TGTGCCAGTAGTATGGGAGGGAAGGCAGATACGCAGTATTTT,CASSMGGKADTQYF
.,TRBJ2-2,TRBV5-1,.,TGCGCCAGCAGCTTGGTAGGGAACACCGGGGAGCTGTTTTTT,CASSLVGNTGELFF
.,TRBJ1-4,TRBV5-6,.,TGTGCCAGCAGCTTGGCGGGGCGCGGGAATGAAAAACTGTTTTTT,CASSLAGRGNEKLFF
.,TRBJ1-5,TRBV21-1,.,TGTGCCAGCAGCAAACTGACAGGGCATCAGCCCCAGCATTTT,CASSKLTGHQPQHF
TRBD1,TRBJ2-7,TRBV6-2/TRBV6-3,.,TGTGCCAGCAGCCCCAGGGACAGGTACGAGCAGTACTTC,CASSPRDRYEQYF